These 30 T cell receptor beta chains were sequenced from one sample in a study of blood T cell repertoires in COVID-19. Sequenced by immunoSEQ multiplex PCR; TCRdb stores in-frame clones only, minus some. The top ten clones hold 2.5% to 3% of a sample with around 360,000 clones, roughly 87% of them seen once. The sequencing sample was made of PBMCs or T cells enriched from blood (not recorded which). These receptors originate from a woman in her 30s who had recovered from COVID-19.

The chain uses TRBV5-3 and TRBJ1-5; a possible D gene is TRBD1 (5 bases). TRBV5-3 is designated an ORF whose function remains uncertain. Trimming took off 0 bases at V and 0 bases at J, with 16 bases between the two ends. The CDR3 has 18 amino acids. DNA of the CDR3: TGTGCCAGAAGCTTGGGGGGCCCGAAGTCTTATAGCAATCAGCCCCAGCATTTT. This codes for CARSLGGPKSYSNQPQHF.

The chain combines TRBV30 with TRBJ1-2; D unclear. The V gene's germline CDR1 is GTSNPN and CDR2 SVGIG (reference sequence). The length of the CDR3 is 13 residues. Trimming shortened V by 3 bases and J by 7 bases, and 15 bases separated the two germline ends. The CDR3 spells CAWSLTVLSGYTF. The CDR3 DNA reads as TGTGCCTGGAGCCTTACAGTACTGAGTGGCTACACCTTC.

The chain combines TRBV5-1 with TRBJ2-7; tentative D call: TRBD1 (6 bases). This CDR3 is 14 amino acids long. Deletions cut 2 bases from V and 1 base from J, with 10 bases between. Germline V gene sequence: CDR1 SGHRS, CDR2 YFSETQ. CDR3 bases: TGCGCCAGCAGCTTACAGGGTTCTTCCTACGAGCAGTACTTC. Amino acid sequence: CASSLQGSSYEQYF.

V is TRBV2 and J is TRBJ1-2; D gene uncertain. CDR1 is SNHLY and CDR2 is FYNNEI in the germline V gene. V was shortened by 6 bases and J by 8 bases, with 10 bases between the two germline ends. The CDR3 totals 11 residues. For the CDR3, the DNA is TGTGCCAGCAGGCGGTTTGGGGGCTACACCTTC. Its protein product is CASRRFGGYTF.

CDR3 residues: CATGLFSDEQFF. CDR3 bases: TGTGCCACTGGACTTTTCTCCGATGAGCAGTTCTTC. This chain joins TRBV27 and TRBJ2-1, with D possibly being TRBD2 (5 bases). Germline CDR1 MNHEY, CDR2 SMNVEV (reference sequence). Deletions cut 10 bases from V and 8 bases from J, with 15 bases between. This CDR3 is built from 12 residues.

The rearrangement joins TRBV9 to TRBJ1-2; no clear D. The CDR3 loop spans 13 amino acids. The V gene's germline CDR1 is SGDLS and CDR2 YYNGEE. Trimming removed 3 bases at V and 0 bases at J, with 6 bases between. The chain's CDR3 is CASSERANYGYTF. CDR3 sequence (DNA): TGTGCCAGCAGCGAGAGGGCTAACTATGGCTACACCTTC.

The gene calls are TRBV11-3 and TRBJ2-3; perhaps TRBD1 as D (6 bases). The CDR3 totals 14 residues. CDR1 and CDR2 (germline): SGHNT, YENEEA. V was cut by 5 bases and J by 2 bases, with 11 bases left in between. In DNA, the CDR3 is TGTGCCAGCAGCCCTGACAGGCCCACAGATACGCAGTATTTT. Translated, it gives CASSPDRPTDTQYF.

In nucleotides, the CDR3 is TGTGCCAGCAGCTTTCAAGGGACAGGGGACCCAGATACGCAGTATTTT. Translation: CASSFQGTGDPDTQYF. The gene calls are TRBV13 and TRBJ2-3, with 10 bases aligning to TRBD1. With 3 bases clipped from V and 4 bases from J, the junction kept 7 bases outside the gene matches. The germline V gene has CDR1 PRHDT and CDR2 FYEKMQ (reference sequence). The CDR3 spans 16 residues.

The rearrangement links TRBV28 to TRBJ2-4, with 7 bases lining up with TRBD1. The CDR3 is made up of 15 amino acids. Germline-derived CDR1 and CDR2 are MDHEN and SYDVKM. Trimming removed 5 bases from V and 4 bases from J; junction bases left unmatched: 8. CDR3 nucleotides: TGTGCCAGCAGTAGCCCCGGGACAGCTAAAAACATTCAGTACTTC. It specifies CASSSPGTAKNIQYF. The full variable domain, with the rest looked up from reference TRBV28 and TRBJ2-4, is DVKVTQSSRYLVKRTGEKVFLECVQDMDHENMFWYRQDPGLGLRLIYFSYDVKMKEKGDIPEGYSVSREKKERFSLILESASTNQTSMYLCASSSPGTAKNIQYFGAGTRLSVL.

The gene calls are TRBV11-2 and TRBJ1-1; D not certain. In germline, CDR1 is SGHAT, CDR2 FQNNGV. The CDR3 is 15 amino acids. Trimming took 1 base from V and 4 from J, leaving 13 bases between them. CDR3 amino acids: CASSLVSGPLTEAFF. CDR3 nucleotide sequence: TGTGCCAGCAGCTTAGTTTCGGGTCCCCTCACTGAAGCTTTCTTT. Drawing the rest from reference TRBV11-2 and TRBJ1-1, the complete variable domain is EAGVAQSPRYKIIEKRQSVAFWCNPISGHATLYWYQQILGQGPKLLIQFQNNGVVDDSQLPKDRFSAERLKGVDSTLKIQPAKLEDSAVYLCASSLVSGPLTEAFFGQGTRLTVV.

As DNA, the CDR3 is TGTGCCAGCAGATTGGGCGGCGGGAGGGCGCGCAATGAGCAGTTCTTC. Translating gives CASRLGGGRARNEQFF. V usage is TRBV28 and J usage is TRBJ2-1, with 9 bases aligning to TRBD2. Germline assignment: CDR1 MDHEN and CDR2 SYDVKM. V shed 6 bases and J 6 bases; nucleotides not matched to a gene: 12. CDR3 size: 16 residues.

This sequence joins TRBV2 and TRBJ1-2; tentative D call: TRBD1 (6 bases). Germline values: CDR1 SNHLY, CDR2 FYNNEI. V was clipped by 4 bases and J by 4 bases, with 10 bases between them. The CDR3 has 13 residues. DNA for the CDR3: TGTGCCAGCAGTGGCGGACAGCCCTATGGCTACACCTTC. As protein: CASSGGQPYGYTF. Based on the CDR3 plus reference TRBV2 and TRBJ1-2, the full variable domain is EPEVTQTPSHQVTQMGQEVILRCVPISNHLYFYWYRQILGQKVEFLVSFYNNEISEKSEIFDDQFSVERPDGSNFTLKIRSTKLEDSAMYFCASSGGQPYGYTFGSGTRLTVV.

V and J are TRBV2 and TRBJ1-2; the D gene is possibly TRBD1 (6 bases). CDR1 and CDR2 from the germline V gene are SNHLY and FYNNEI. The ends were cut back, 2 bases at V and 2 bases at J, with 9 bases in the middle. The CDR3 contains 14 residues. Written as DNA, the CDR3 is TGTGCCAGCAGTGAAACAGGGAAGAACTATGGCTACACCTTC. Its translation: CASSETGKNYGYTF.

V gene TRBV9 combines with J gene TRBJ2-1; 12 nucleotides match TRBD2. The CDR3 is 19 amino acids. With 3 bases clipped from V and 2 bases from J, the junction kept 12 bases outside the gene matches. Germline CDR1 reads SGDLS; CDR2 reads YYNGEE. For the CDR3, the DNA is TGTGCCAGCAGCGCCCCGACTAGCGGGGGCCCTACTCCCTACAATGAGCAGTTCTTC. Its translation: CASSAPTSGGPTPYNEQFF.

Here the CDR3 reads CATSRAPGRGIAGELFF. CDR3 sequence (DNA): TGTGCCACCAGCAGAGCCCCCGGGAGAGGGATCGCCGGGGAGCTGTTTTTT. The V and J genes are TRBV15 and TRBJ2-2; maybe TRBD2 (6 bases). Trimming cost V 1 base and J 6 bases, with 18 bases left between them. Germline V gene data show CDR1 as LNHNV and CDR2 as YYDKDF (reference sequence). This CDR3 comprises 17 residues.

The chain uses TRBV19 and TRBJ2-1; 8 bases match TRBD2. V dropped 6 bases and J dropped 6; count of bases not matched to a gene: 10. Germline loops: CDR1 LNHDA, CDR2 SQIVND (reference sequence). CDR3 length: 15 amino acids. The CDR3, as DNA: TGTGCCAGTAGCAGAACGGGAGGGTTGGTCAATGAGCAGTTCTTC. This codes for CASSRTGGLVNEQFF.

This chain connects TRBV7-2 to TRBJ1-3; D is unclear. Germline V lookup: CDR1 SGHTA, CDR2 FQGNSA. The CDR3 contains 12 residues. Trimming took 3 bases from V and 7 from J, leaving 7 bases between them. The CDR3: CASSFGVNTIYF. DNA of the CDR3: TGTGCCAGCAGCTTCGGGGTTAACACCATATATTTT. The entire variable domain, with the rest obtained from reference TRBV7-2 and TRBJ1-3, is as follows: GAGVSQSPSNKVTEKGKDVELRCDPISGHTALYWYRQSLGQGLEFLIYFQGNSAPDKSGLPSDRFSAERTGGSVSTLTIQRTQQEDSAVYLCASSFGVNTIYFGEGSWLTVV.

The rearrangement uses TRBV27 and TRBJ1-4; a possible D gene is TRBD1 (5 bases). This CDR3 has 14 amino acids. V lost 3 bases and J lost 6, with 11 bases in between. CDR1 MNHEY and CDR2 SMNVEV come from the germline V gene (reference sequence). The CDR3 protein is CASSLRGGDEKLFF. The CDR3 DNA reads as TGTGCCAGCAGTTTGCGGGGAGGGGATGAAAAACTGTTTTTT.

The V gene is TRBV9, the J gene TRBJ2-7, with 10 nucleotides matching TRBD2. J lost 3 bases, V lost 7 bases, and 10 bases had no gene match. The CDR3 totals 15 residues. The germline CDR1 and CDR2 sequences are SGDLS and YYNGEE. The CDR3: CASSKGSGGGYEQYF. CDR3 nucleotide sequence: TGTGCCAGCTCGAAGGGAAGCGGGGGGGGCTACGAGCAGTACTTC.

This sequence joins TRBV11-2 and TRBJ2-1, with D maybe TRBD1 (6 bases). The CDR3 loop spans 14 amino acids. With 4 bases removed from V and 10 bases from J, the gap between germline ends came to 17 bases. Germline loops: CDR1 SGHAT, CDR2 FQNNGV. The CDR3 here is CASSSRYEGEEQFF. As DNA, the CDR3 is TGTGCCAGCAGCTCCCGTTATGAGGGGGAAGAGCAGTTCTTC. Complete variable domain (other parts from reference TRBV11-2 and TRBJ2-1): EAGVAQSPRYKIIEKRQSVAFWCNPISGHATLYWYQQILGQGPKLLIQFQNNGVVDDSQLPKDRFSAERLKGVDSTLKIQPAKLEDSAVYLCASSSRYEGEEQFFGPGTRLTVL.

The rearrangement uses TRBV29-1 and TRBJ1-3; TRBD1 matches 8 bases. V dropped 8 bases and J dropped 2; count of bases not matched to a gene: 11. In germline, CDR1 is SQVTM, CDR2 ANQGSEA. CDR3 length: 15 residues. The CDR3, as DNA: TGCAGCACCCGCGGGACAGGCGAAACTGGAAACACCATATATTTT. Its translation: CSTRGTGETGNTIYF.

This clone was recorded only once. This chain joins TRBV2 and TRBJ2-7; TRBD1 matches at 9 bases. CDR3 size: 13 residues. After removal of 4 bases from V and 6 bases from J, the junction contained 4 bases not matched to a gene. Germline CDR1 SNHLY, CDR2 FYNNEI. CDR3 nucleotide sequence: TGTGCCAGCAGTGGAGACAGGGGGAGCGAGCAGTACTTC. It is translated as CASSGDRGSEQYF.

This rearrangement joins TRBV19 to TRBJ2-7, with a weak D call TRBD2 (5 bases). CDR1 and CDR2 from the germline V gene are LNHDA and SQIVND (reference sequence). V lost 5 bases and J lost 0, with 20 bases in between. This CDR3 has 17 amino acids. The CDR3 reads CASSPGAGRLVSYEQYF. DNA of the CDR3: TGTGCCAGTAGTCCGGGCGCGGGCAGGCTGGTCTCCTACGAGCAGTACTTC.

The rearrangement joins TRBV19 to TRBJ2-1, with a weak D call TRBD1 (6 bases). Trimming removed 9 bases at V and 8 bases at J, with 11 bases between. Germline V CDR1 and CDR2: LNHDA, SQIVND (reference sequence). The CDR3 covers 11 residues. CDR3 nucleotides: TGTGCCAGCCAGGGGTGGGATGAGCAGTTCTTC. It codes for CASQGWDEQFF.

This chain connects TRBV7-9 to TRBJ2-7; 10 bases agree with TRBD1. Trimming removed 5 bases from V and 2 bases from J; junction bases left unmatched: 0. In germline, CDR1 is SEHNR, CDR2 FQNEAQ (reference sequence). The CDR3 runs 13 residues. The CDR3 sequence: CASSDRGPYEQYF. The CDR3 DNA follows: TGTGCCAGCAGCGACAGGGGGCCCTACGAGCAGTACTTC.

The V and J genes are TRBV6-5 and TRBJ1-1, with D perhaps matching TRBD1 (5 bases). The V gene's germline CDR1 is MNHEY and CDR2 SVGAGI. Trimming took off 8 bases at V and 7 bases at J, with 11 bases between the two ends. The CDR3 has 11 residues. CDR3 amino acids: CASARQFEAFF. CDR3 DNA sequence: TGTGCCAGCGCTAGACAGTTTGAAGCTTTCTTT.

The V call is TRBV27, the J call TRBJ2-1, with D tentatively TRBD1 (6 bases). Germline CDR1 and CDR2: MNHEY and SMNVEV (reference sequence). This CDR3 is 14 amino acids long. Trimming shortened V by 4 bases and J by 4 bases, and 11 bases separated the two germline ends. The chain's CDR3 is CASSSGQQYNEQFF. The DNA for the CDR3 is TGTGCCAGCAGTTCTGGACAGCAGTACAATGAGCAGTTCTTC.

In this sample, this clone turned up once. This chain connects TRBV24-1 to TRBJ2-1; D possibly corresponds to TRBD2 (6 bases). V dropped 4 bases and J dropped 8 bases, with 20 bases sitting between them. The CDR3 contains 16 residues. The germline V gene encodes CDR1 KGHDR and CDR2 SFDVKD. In DNA form, the CDR3 reads TGTGCCACCAGTGACCCCGGCGGGGCCCCTCGGTATGAGCAGTTCTTC. Its protein is CATSDPGGAPRYEQFF.

This sequence joins TRBV6-5 and TRBJ2-3, with 8 nucleotides matching TRBD2. Trimming took 10 bases from V and 8 from J; bases not matched to a gene: 17. The CDR3 runs to 15 residues. Germline loops: CDR1 MNHEY, CDR2 SVGAGI. The CDR3 coding sequence is TGTGCCACAGGGTCACTTCCGGGGGGGCAGGGTACGCAGTATTTT. This encodes CATGSLPGGQGTQYF.

The V gene is TRBV2, the J gene TRBJ2-3, with D hard to call. This CDR3 contains 12 residues. The ends were cut back, 5 bases at V and 7 bases at J, with 10 bases in the middle. CDR1 is SNHLY and CDR2 is FYNNEI in the germline V gene. CDR3 nucleotide sequence: TGTGCCAGCAGTCCCCCGAGCAATACGCAGTATTTT. Residues: CASSPPSNTQYF.